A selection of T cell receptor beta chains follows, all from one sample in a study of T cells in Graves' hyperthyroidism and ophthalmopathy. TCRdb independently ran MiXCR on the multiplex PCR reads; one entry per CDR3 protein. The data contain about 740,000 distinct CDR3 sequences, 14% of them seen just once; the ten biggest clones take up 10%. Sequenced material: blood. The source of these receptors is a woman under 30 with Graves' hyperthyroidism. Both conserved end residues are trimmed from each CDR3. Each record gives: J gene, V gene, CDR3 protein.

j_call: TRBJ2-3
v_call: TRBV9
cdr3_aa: ASSTLQAKLPTDTQY

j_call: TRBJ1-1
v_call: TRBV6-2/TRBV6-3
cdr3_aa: ASSWEFMNTEAF

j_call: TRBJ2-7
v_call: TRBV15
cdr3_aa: ATSRQNVREQY

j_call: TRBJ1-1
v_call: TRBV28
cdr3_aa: ASSFGGSSNTEAF

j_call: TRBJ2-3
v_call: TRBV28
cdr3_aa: ASSLFGSSTDTQY

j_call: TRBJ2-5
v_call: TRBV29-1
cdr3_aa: SVPEGGQETQY

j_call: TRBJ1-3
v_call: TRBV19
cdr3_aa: ASRTRARRGNTIY

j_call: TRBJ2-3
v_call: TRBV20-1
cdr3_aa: SANRGGDTQY

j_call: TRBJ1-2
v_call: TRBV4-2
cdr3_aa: ASSQDRDGNYGYT

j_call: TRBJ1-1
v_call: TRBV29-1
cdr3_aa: SVRPGNTEAF

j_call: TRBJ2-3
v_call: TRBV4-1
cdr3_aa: ASRRGTGGVFTDTQY

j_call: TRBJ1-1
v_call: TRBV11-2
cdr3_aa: ASSLRDPPTEAF

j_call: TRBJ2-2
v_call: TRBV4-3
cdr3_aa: ASSQTLYGIGELF